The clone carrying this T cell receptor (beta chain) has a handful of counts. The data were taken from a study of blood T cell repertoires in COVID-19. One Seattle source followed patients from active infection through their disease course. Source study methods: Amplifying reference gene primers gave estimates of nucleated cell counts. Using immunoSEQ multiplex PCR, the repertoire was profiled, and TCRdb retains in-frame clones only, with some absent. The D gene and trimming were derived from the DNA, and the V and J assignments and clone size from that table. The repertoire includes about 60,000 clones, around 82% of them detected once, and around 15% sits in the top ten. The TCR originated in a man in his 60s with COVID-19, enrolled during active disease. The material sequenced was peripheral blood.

CDR3 region: CASSQRGRGRNYGYTF. The CDR3 bases are TGTGCCAGCAGCCAGAGGGGGAGGGGAAGAAATTATGGCTACACCTTC. The chain links TRBV3-1 (or the pseudogene TRBV3-2) to TRBJ1-2; perhaps TRBD1 as D (6 bases). The germline V and J ends were trimmed by 3 bases and 5 bases, with 19 bases remaining between them. Germline CDR1 is LGHDT and CDR2 is YNNKEL (reference sequence). This CDR3 spans 16 amino acids.